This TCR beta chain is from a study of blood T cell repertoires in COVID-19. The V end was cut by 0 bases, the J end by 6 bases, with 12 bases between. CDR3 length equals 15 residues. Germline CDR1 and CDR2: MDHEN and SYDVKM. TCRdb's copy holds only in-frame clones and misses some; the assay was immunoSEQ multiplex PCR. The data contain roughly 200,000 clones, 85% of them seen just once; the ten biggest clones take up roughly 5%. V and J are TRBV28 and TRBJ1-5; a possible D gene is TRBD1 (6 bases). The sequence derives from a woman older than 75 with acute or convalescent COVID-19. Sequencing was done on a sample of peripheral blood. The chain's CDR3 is CASSLWGQGLQPQHF. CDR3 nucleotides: TGTGCCAGCAGTTTATGGGGGCAGGGGCTTCAGCCCCAGCATTTT.